The entry below gives a single T cell receptor beta chain sequence along with its context. What it recognizes is unknown. This entry belongs to a study of T-cell reconstitution after alpha-beta-depleted transplantation in children. Unique molecular identifiers were incorporated when the TCRbeta library was constructed. Using its own MiXCR run on the PCR reads, TCRdb lists one record per CDR3 protein. The sample has 200,000 or so distinct CDR3 sequences, roughly 9.1% seen once. CDR1 is SQVTM and CDR2 is ANQGSEA in the germline V gene. CDR3 size: 14 residues. Trimming pared 6 bases from V and 2 bases from J, leaving 14 bases between. The study's findings and limits: Two months or so post-transplant, alpha-beta T cells reportedly derived from several hundred expanded graft clones. Some patients' high day-60 TCRbeta diversity was attributed to recipient cells surviving conditioning.

The chain links TRBV29-1 to TRBJ2-1; possibly TRBD1 or TRBD2 for D (5 bases each). The receptor was derived from a male patient between 2 and 10 years old who had a stem cell transplant for acute myeloid leukemia, so the T cells may come from the graft donor. This sample comprised PBMCs, mostly from graft donor cells, obtained 360 days after TCRalphabeta/CD19-depleted stem cell transplant. The CDR3 DNA is TGCAGCGTCGCGGAGAGGGGCGCCTACAATGAGCAGTTCTTC. Translation gives CSVAERGAYNEQFF.